The following is a T cell receptor beta chain sequence with its context. Its antigen is not known. With V trimmed by 5 bases and J by 1 base, 17 bases remained unmatched. Germline V CDR1 and CDR2: MDHEN, SYDVKM. The CDR3 is made up of 19 amino acids. The immunoSEQ assay was v3.0, run at survey level. Generated by immunoSEQ multiplex PCR, the TCRdb table keeps only in-frame clones and is missing some. The sample has approximately 30,000 clones, over 80% seen once; the top ten hold around a tenth. These data originate in a study of long-term antiretroviral therapy in people with HIV. Study conclusions and caveats: Repertoire dominance by clones expanded before ART was seen at all time points. Diversity measured after ART increased yet remained under transplant donor controls.

This chain connects TRBV28 to TRBJ2-7; 10 bases line up with TRBD1. The sample in question was unsorted PBMCs, obtained 0.8 years before starting antiretroviral therapy. This sequence was found in a man in his late teens or twenties with HIV. The CDR3 coding sequence is TGTGCCAGCAGTGACAAACCGGGACAGGGGCCCTGGGGGTCCTACGAGCAGTACTTC. It codes for CASSDKPGQGPWGSYEQYF.